One sample yielded the 9 T cell receptor beta chains listed below, sequenced in a study of technical replicates of blood from a handful of donors. Profiling relied on immunoSEQ multiplex PCR, and the TCRdb table lists in-frame clones only, not all of them. The repertoire has approximately 90,000 clones, about 95% of them found once; the top ten carry over 0.25%. Sample: T cells isolated from PBMCs. These receptors all come from a human donor in good health.

The chain is built from TRBV5-1 and TRBJ1-6; 9 positions agree with TRBD1. The CDR3 has 15 amino acids. Trimming removed 0 bases from V and 8 bases from J; junction bases left unmatched: 3. CDR1 is SGHRS and CDR2 is YFSETQ in the germline V gene. The DNA for the CDR3 is TGCGCCAGCAGCTTGGAGGGGACAGGGTATTCACCCCTCCACTTT. Encoded protein: CASSLEGTGYSPLHF.

The CDR3 protein is CASSLVAGRNTGELFF. The CDR3 DNA sequence: TGTGCCAGCAGTTTAGTGGCAGGAAGAAACACCGGGGAGCTGTTTTTT. The V call is TRBV27, the J call TRBJ2-2; no clear D gene. The CDR3 is 16 amino acids. V was clipped by 2 bases and J by 2 bases, with 12 bases between them. The germline V gene has CDR1 MNHEY and CDR2 SMNVEV (reference sequence).

The chain recombines TRBV13 with TRBJ1-2; D call uncertain. The V gene lost 6 bases and the J gene lost 0 bases, with 17 bases spanning the gap. CDR3 length equals 16 residues. Germline loops: CDR1 PRHDT, CDR2 FYEKMQ (reference sequence). The CDR3 DNA reads as TGTGCCAGCAGGTACCGAGGATTCGGCTCTAACTATGGCTACACCTTC. Translating it yields CASRYRGFGSNYGYTF.

The chain is built from TRBV5-1 and TRBJ1-1; 8 nucleotides align to TRBD1. Trimming at V came to 2 bases and at J to 2 bases, leaving 5 bases not matched to a gene. The CDR3 covers 15 residues. Looked up from germline, CDR1 is SGHRS and CDR2 is YFSETQ. This CDR3 is CASSFTGGSNTEAFF. In nucleotides, the CDR3 is TGCGCCAGCAGCTTCACAGGGGGGTCCAACACTGAAGCTTTCTTT.

V and J are TRBV14 and TRBJ2-3; D might be TRBD1 (5 bases). Between the trimmed V and J ends, which lost 4 bases and 2 bases, there was a span of 25 bases. CDR1 SGHDN and CDR2 FVKESK come from the germline V gene. CDR3 size: 19 residues. The CDR3 DNA follows: TGTGCCAGCAGCCGCACAGGCGCGAGGACAAGACGGAACACAGATACGCAGTATTTT. Translating gives CASSRTGARTRRNTDTQYF.

The genes are TRBV27 and TRBJ1-6; 7 bases align to TRBD1. The CDR3 consists of 17 residues. With V trimmed by 7 bases and J by 4 bases, 13 bases remained unmatched. Germline-derived CDR1 and CDR2 are MNHEY and SMNVEV (reference sequence). CDR3 bases: TGTGCCAGCAACATTATTCGGACAGGTTTATATAATTCACCCCTCCACTTT. Its translation: CASNIIRTGLYNSPLHF.

This chain links TRBV7-8 with TRBJ2-7, with D possibly matching TRBD2 (6 bases). The CDR3 has 16 amino acids. V lost 1 base and J lost 3, with 16 bases in between. Germline CDR1 reads SGHVS; CDR2 reads FQNEAQ. CDR3 sequence reads: CASSLVYSGAYYEQYF. The CDR3 DNA reads as TGTGCCAGCAGCTTAGTTTATTCGGGAGCCTACTACGAGCAGTACTTC.

V is TRBV27 and J is TRBJ2-3; 13 bases match TRBD2. The V and J ends lost 7 bases and 7 bases, in that order; junction bases with no gene match: 17. CDR1 MNHEY and CDR2 SMNVEV come from the germline V gene (reference sequence). The length of the CDR3 is 18 residues. CDR3 residues: CASTRRLRTSGGWNTQYF. CDR3 coding DNA: TGTGCCAGCACTCGACGCCTTAGGACTAGCGGGGGCTGGAATACGCAGTATTTT.

V and J are TRBV27 and TRBJ2-5; a weak D match, TRBD2 (5 bases). Between the trimmed V and J ends, which lost 5 bases and 3 bases, there was a span of 10 bases. The CDR3 has 13 amino acids. In germline, CDR1 is MNHEY, CDR2 SMNVEV (reference sequence). The CDR3 here is CASSPKLEETQYF. The DNA for the CDR3 is TGTGCCAGCAGTCCCAAACTAGAAGAGACCCAGTACTTC.